Shown below are 5 T cell receptor beta chains from a single sample sequenced in a study of regulatory T cells in long-lasting Graves disease. Through Arm-PCR of CDR3 regions and iRepertoire HTBI primers, TCR beta libraries were built. TCRdb itself ran the multiplex PCR reads through MiXCR, one entry per CDR3 protein. The sample has around 500,000 distinct CDR3 sequences, about 20% seen once; the top ten hold 7.8%. Specified time point: persistent/refractory GD, antithyroid drugs over 5 years with positive TRAb. Following extraction of RNA from PBMCs, that RNA was used to make the TCR library. Sequenced here: peripheral blood mononuclear cells (PBMCs), sampled when the disease was refractory, from a patient treated with antithyroid drugs. All receptors come from a female donor with Graves disease.

In this sample, this clonotype turned up a few times. This chain connects TRBV10-3 to TRBJ2-7; no definite D call. Trimming left V 5 bases short and J 6 bases short, with 8 bases between. The CDR3 sequence is 11 residues long. The germline V gene has CDR1 ENHRY and CDR2 SYGVKD. CDR3 amino acids: CAISSPTEQYF. Written as DNA, the CDR3 is TGTGCCATCAGTTCTCCCACCGAGCAGTACTTC.

Only a few counts were recorded for this clonotype. The rearrangement uses TRBV20-1 and TRBJ2-2, with TRBD2 identical over 8 bases. This CDR3 has 17 residues. The germline gives CDR1 DFQATT, CDR2 SNEGSKA (reference sequence). J was trimmed by 7 bases and V by 0 bases; bases with no gene match: 13. The DNA for the CDR3 is TGCAGTGCTAGAGATTTTGGGAGCGGGAGAATGGGCGGGGAGCTGTTTTTT. This sequence encodes CSARDFGSGRMGGELFF.

This clonotype was counted ten times or more. Here the CDR3 DNA reads TGTGCCAGCAGTTACGGGGAGGGGGACTATGGCTACACCTTC. Protein product: CASSYGEGDYGYTF. The J gene is TRBJ1-2, the V gene TRBV6-5; tentatively, D is TRBD1 (6 bases). V shed 2 bases and J shed 3 bases, with 10 bases lying between them. Per the germline V gene, CDR1 is MNHEY and CDR2 is SVGAGI. The CDR3 loop spans 14 amino acids.

V usage is TRBV12-3 or TRBV12-4 and J usage is TRBJ2-1; D gene uncertain. V was trimmed by 3 bases and J by 6 bases, leaving 12 bases between them. This CDR3 is built from 14 residues. The CDR3 loop is CASSFWRQANEQFF. The CDR3 nucleotides read TGTGCCAGCAGTTTCTGGCGTCAGGCCAATGAGCAGTTCTTC.

The chain uses TRBV20-1 and TRBJ2-7; D is possibly TRBD2 (5 bases). CDR3 length: 15 amino acids. Per the germline V gene, CDR1 is DFQATT and CDR2 is SNEGSKA (reference sequence). The V end was cut by 0 bases, the J end by 0 bases, with 12 bases between. CDR3 sequence reads: CSARDPLTTSYEQYF. Written as DNA, the CDR3 is TGCAGTGCTAGAGATCCCCTGACTACCTCCTACGAGCAGTACTTC.